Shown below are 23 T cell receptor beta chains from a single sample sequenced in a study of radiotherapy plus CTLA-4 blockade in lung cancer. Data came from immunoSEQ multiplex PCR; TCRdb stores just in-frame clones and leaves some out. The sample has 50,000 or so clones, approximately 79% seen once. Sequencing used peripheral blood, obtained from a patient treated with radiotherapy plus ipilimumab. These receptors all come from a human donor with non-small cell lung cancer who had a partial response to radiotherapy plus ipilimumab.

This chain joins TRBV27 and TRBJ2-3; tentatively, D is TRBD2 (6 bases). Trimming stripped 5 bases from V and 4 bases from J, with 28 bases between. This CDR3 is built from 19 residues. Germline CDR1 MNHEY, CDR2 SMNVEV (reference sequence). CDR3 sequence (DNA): TGTGCCAGCAGTCCCAGCTGGGGGACTCCGGAAAAGGGGTCAGATACGCAGTATTTT. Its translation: CASSPSWGTPEKGSDTQYF.

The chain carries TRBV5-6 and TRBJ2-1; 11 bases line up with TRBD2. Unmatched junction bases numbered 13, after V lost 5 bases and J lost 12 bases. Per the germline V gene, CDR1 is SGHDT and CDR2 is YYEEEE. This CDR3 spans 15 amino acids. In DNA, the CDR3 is TGTGCCAGCAGTTCCGGGACTAGCGGCCTTTTAGGGCAGTTCTTC. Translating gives CASSSGTSGLLGQFF.

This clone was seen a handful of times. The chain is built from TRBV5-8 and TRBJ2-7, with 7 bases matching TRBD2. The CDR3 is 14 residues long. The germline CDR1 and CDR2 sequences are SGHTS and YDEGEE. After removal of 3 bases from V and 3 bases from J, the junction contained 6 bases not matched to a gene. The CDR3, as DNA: TGTGCCAGCAGCTGGCGCGGGGGAGGCTACGAGCAGTACTTC. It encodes CASSWRGGGYEQYF.

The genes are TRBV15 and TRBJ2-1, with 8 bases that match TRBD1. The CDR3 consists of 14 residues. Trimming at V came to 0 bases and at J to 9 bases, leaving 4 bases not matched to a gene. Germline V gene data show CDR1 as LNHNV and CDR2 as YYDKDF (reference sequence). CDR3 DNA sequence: TGTGCCACCAGCAGAGACGGTACAGGGGGTGAGCAGTTCTTC. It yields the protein CATSRDGTGGEQFF.

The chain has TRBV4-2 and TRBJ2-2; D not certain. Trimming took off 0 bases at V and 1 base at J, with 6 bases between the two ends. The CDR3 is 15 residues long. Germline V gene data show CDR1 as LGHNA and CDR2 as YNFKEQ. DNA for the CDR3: TGTGCCAGCAGCCAAGATCTAAGGAACACCGGGGAGCTGTTTTTT. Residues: CASSQDLRNTGELFF.

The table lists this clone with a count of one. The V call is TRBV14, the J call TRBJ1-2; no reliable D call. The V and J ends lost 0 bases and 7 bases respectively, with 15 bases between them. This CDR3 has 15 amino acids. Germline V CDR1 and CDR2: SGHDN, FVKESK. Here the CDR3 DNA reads TGTGCCAGCAGCCAAGACCTCGGAGACGTGAGTGGCTACACCTTC. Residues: CASSQDLGDVSGYTF.

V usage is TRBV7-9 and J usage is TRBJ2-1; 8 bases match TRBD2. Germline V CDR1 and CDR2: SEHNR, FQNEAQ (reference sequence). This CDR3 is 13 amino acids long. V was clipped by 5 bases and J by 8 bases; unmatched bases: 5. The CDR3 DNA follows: TGTGCCAGCAGCATAGGACTAGCCGATGAGCAGTTCTTC. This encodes CASSIGLADEQFF.

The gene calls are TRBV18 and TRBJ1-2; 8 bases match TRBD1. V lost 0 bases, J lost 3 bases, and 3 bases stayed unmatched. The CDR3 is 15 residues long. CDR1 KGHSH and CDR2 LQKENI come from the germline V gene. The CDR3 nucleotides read TGTGCCAGCTCACCACCGACAGGGGCGCACTATGGCTACACCTTC. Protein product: CASSPPTGAHYGYTF.

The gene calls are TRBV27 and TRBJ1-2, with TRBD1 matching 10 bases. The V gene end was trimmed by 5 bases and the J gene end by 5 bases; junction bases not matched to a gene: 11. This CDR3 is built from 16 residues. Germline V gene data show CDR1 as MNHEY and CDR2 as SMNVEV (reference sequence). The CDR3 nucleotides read TGTGCCAGCAGTCCAAGGACAGGGGGTATGGGTTATGGCTACACCTTC. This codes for CASSPRTGGMGYGYTF.

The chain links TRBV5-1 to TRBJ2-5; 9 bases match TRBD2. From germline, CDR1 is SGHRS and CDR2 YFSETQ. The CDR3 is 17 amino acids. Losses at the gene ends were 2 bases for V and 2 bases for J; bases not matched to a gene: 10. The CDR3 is CASSLFFAGGEQETQYF. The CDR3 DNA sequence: TGCGCCAGCAGCTTATTTTTTGCGGGGGGGGAACAAGAGACCCAGTACTTC.

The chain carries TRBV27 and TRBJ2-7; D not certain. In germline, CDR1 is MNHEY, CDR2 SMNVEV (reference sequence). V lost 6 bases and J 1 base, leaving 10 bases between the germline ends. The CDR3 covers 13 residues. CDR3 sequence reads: CASSRLGSYEQYF. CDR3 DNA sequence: TGTGCCAGCAGCCGCCTAGGTTCCTACGAGCAGTACTTC.

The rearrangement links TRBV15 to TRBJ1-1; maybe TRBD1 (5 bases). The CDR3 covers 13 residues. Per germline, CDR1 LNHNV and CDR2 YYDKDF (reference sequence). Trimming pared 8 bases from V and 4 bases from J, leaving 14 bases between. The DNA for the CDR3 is TGTGCCACCGGGGCAGGTTTCGGCACTGAAGCTTTCTTT. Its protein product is CATGAGFGTEAFF.

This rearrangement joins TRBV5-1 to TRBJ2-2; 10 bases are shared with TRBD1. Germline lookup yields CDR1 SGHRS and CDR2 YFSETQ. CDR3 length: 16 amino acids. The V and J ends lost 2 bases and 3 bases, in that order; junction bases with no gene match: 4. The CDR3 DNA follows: TGCGCCAGCAGCTTAGGGACAGGGGTTTACACCGGGGAGCTGTTTTTT. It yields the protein CASSLGTGVYTGELFF.

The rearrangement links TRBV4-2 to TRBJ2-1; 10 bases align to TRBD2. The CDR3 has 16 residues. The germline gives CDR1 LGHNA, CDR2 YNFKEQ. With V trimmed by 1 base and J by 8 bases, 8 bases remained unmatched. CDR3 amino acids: CASSQGAVAGGYEQFF. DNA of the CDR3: TGTGCCAGCAGCCAAGGGGCGGTAGCGGGGGGATATGAGCAGTTCTTC.

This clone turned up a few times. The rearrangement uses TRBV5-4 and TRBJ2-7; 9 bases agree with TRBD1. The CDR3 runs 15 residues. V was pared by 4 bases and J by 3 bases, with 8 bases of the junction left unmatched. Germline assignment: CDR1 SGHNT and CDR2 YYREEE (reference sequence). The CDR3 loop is CASSPGQGLLYEQYF. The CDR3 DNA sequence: TGTGCCAGCAGCCCTGGACAGGGGCTCCTCTACGAGCAGTACTTC. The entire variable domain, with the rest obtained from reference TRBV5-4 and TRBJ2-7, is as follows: ETGVTQSPTHLIKTRGQQVTLRCSSQSGHNTVSWYQQALGQGPQFIFQYYREEENGRGNFPPRFSGLQFPNYSSELNVNALELDDSALYLCASSPGQGLLYEQYFGPGTRLTVT.

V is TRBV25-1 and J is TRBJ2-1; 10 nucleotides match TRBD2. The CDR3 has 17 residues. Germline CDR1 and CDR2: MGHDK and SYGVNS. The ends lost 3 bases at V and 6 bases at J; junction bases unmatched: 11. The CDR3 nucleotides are TGTGCCAGCAGTGACCCCCACGGGCTAGCGGGGGCCAATGAGCAGTTCTTC. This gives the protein CASSDPHGLAGANEQFF.

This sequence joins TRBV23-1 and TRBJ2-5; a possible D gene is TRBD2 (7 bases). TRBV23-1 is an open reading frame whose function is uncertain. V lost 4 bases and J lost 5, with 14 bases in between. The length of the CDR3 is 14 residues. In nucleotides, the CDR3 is TGCGCCAGCAGTCTGGGGGGGGGCCACGAGACCCAGTACTTC. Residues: CASSLGGGHETQYF.

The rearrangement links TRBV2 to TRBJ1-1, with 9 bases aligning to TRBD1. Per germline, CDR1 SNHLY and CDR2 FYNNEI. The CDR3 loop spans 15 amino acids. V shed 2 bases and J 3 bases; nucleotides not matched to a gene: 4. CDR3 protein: CASSEMGQGYTEAFF. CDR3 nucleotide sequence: TGTGCCAGCAGTGAAATGGGACAGGGATACACTGAAGCTTTCTTT.

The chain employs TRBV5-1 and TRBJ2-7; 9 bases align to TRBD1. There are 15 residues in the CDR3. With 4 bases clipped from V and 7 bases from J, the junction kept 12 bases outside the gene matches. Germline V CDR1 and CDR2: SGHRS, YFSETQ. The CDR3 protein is CASSGTGTGTGEQYF. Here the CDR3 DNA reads TGCGCCAGCAGCGGAACCGGGACAGGGACCGGGGAGCAGTACTTC.

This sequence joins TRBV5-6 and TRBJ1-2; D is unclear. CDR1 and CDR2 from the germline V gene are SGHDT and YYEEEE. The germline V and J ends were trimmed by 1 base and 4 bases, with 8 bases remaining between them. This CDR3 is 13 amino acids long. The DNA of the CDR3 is TGTGCCAGCAGCTTGACAGCTACCTATGGCTACACCTTC. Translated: CASSLTATYGYTF.

The CDR3 loop is CASETGTEISYEQYF. The CDR3 region has the DNA TGCGCCAGCGAAACCGGGACTGAAATCTCCTACGAGCAGTACTTC. V gene TRBV5-1 combines with J gene TRBJ2-7; D may be TRBD2 (6 bases). Trimming removed 7 bases from V and 0 bases from J, with 17 bases in between. The CDR3 extends over 15 amino acids. In germline, CDR1 is SGHRS, CDR2 YFSETQ.

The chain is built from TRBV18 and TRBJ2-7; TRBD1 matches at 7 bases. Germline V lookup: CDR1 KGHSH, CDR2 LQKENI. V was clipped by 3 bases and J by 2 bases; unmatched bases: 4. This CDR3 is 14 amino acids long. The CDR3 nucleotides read TGTGCCAGCTCACCCCGGACAGGAGCCTACGAGCAGTACTTC. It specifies CASSPRTGAYEQYF.

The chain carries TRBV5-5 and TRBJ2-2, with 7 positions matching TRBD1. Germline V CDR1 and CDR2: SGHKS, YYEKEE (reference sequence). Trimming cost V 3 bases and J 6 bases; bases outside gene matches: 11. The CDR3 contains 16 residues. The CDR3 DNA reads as TGTGCCAGCAGCTACCGGGACAGTAGCTTGGCCGGGGAGCTGTTTTTT. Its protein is CASSYRDSSLAGELFF.